This is a list of T cell receptor beta chains from one sample in a study of blood T cell repertoires in COVID-19. The repertoire was sequenced with immunoSEQ multiplex PCR; TCRdb's copy has only in-frame clones and lacks some. The data hold about 170,000 clones, with around two thirds observed a single time. Source material: peripheral blood. The receptors come from an elderly woman with acute or convalescent COVID-19. Both conserved end residues are part of each CDR3. The D gene is left open where the match is weak. A clone size is listed for some rows: how often the clone was seen (once, few, many), or a class if it is expanded.

abundance	v_gene	j_gene	d_gene	CDR3aa	CDR3nt
NA	TRBV7-3	TRBJ2-1	TRBD2	CASSPQGGGGRALEQFF	TGTGCCAGCAGCCCACAAGGAGGGGGCGGGAGGGCCCTTGAGCAGTTCTTC
NA	TRBV3-1/TRBV3-2	TRBJ1-5	NA	CASSQGAGGPYSNQPQHF	TGTGCCAGCAGCCAAGGCGCCGGGGGGCCGTATAGCAATCAGCCCCAGCATTTT
NA	TRBV4-1	TRBJ2-7	NA	CASSQAGGTPYEQYF	TGCGCCAGCAGCCAAGCCGGAGGGACTCCCTACGAGCAGTACTTC
few	TRBV4-2	TRBJ1-1	NA	CASSQESTAFF	TGTGCCAGCAGCCAAGAAAGCACGGCTTTCTTT
NA	TRBV7-3	TRBJ2-1	NA	CASSWTGESNNEQFF	TGTGCCAGCAGCTGGACGGGGGAATCCAACAATGAGCAGTTCTTC
NA	TRBV2	TRBJ1-5	NA	CASSVWANQPQHF	TGTGCCAGCAGTGTCTGGGCCAATCAGCCCCAGCATTTT
NA	TRBV28	TRBJ1-2	NA	CASRDRNYYGYTF	TGTGCCAGCAGAGACAGAAATTACTATGGCTACACCTTC
once	TRBV6-5	TRBJ2-5	TRBD1	CASRLRQGAGETQYF	TGTGCCAGCAGACTCAGACAGGGTGCGGGAGAGACCCAGTACTTC
once	TRBV27	TRBJ2-6	NA	CASSPLSGANVLTF	TGTGCCAGCAGCCCTCTATCGGGGGCCAACGTCCTGACTTTC
NA	TRBV5-8	TRBJ1-1	TRBD1	CASSLGWGQGGDVNTEAFF	TGTGCCAGCAGCTTGGGGTGGGGTCAGGGGGGCGATGTGAACACTGAAGCTTTCTTT
NA	TRBV2	TRBJ2-3	NA	CASSGQTYTDTQYF	TGTGCCAGCAGTGGACAGACTTACACAGATACGCAGTATTTT
NA	TRBV7-9	TRBJ2-7	TRBD1	CASSLWTGHDEQYF	TGTGCCAGCAGCTTATGGACAGGGCACGACGAGCAGTACTTC
NA	TRBV5-4	TRBJ1-2	TRBD1	CASSRAGGTDYGYTF	TGTGCCAGCAGCCGGGCAGGGGGTACTGACTATGGCTACACCTTC
NA	TRBV28	TRBJ2-1	TRBD2	CASSLWTSRNNEQFF	TGTGCCAGCAGTTTGTGGACTAGCAGAAACAATGAGCAGTTCTTC
few	TRBV28	TRBJ1-3	NA	CASSVEPISGNTIYF	TGTGCCAGCAGTGTGGAGCCCATCTCTGGAAACACCATATATTTT
NA	TRBV5-1	TRBJ2-1	TRBD2	CASAQSGRVNEQFF	TGCGCCAGCGCCCAAAGCGGGAGGGTGAATGAGCAGTTCTTC
NA	TRBV18	TRBJ2-3	TRBD2	CASSPQIGRATDTQYF	TGTGCCAGCTCACCACAGATCGGGAGGGCGACAGATACGCAGTATTTT
NA	TRBV18	TRBJ2-1	NA	CASSYDREQFF	TGTGCCAGCTCATACGACAGGGAGCAGTTCTTC
NA	TRBV11-2	TRBJ1-1	NA	CASLLTGNTEAFF	TGTGCCAGCTTACTGACGGGGAACACTGAAGCTTTCTTT
few	TRBV25-1	TRBJ1-3	NA	CASSDESSGNTIYF	TGTGCCAGCAGTGATGAGTCGTCTGGAAACACCATATATTTT
NA	TRBV18	TRBJ1-1	TRBD1	CASSPPRGGQGEAFF	TGTGCCAGCTCACCACCGAGGGGCGGACAGGGTGAAGCTTTCTTT
NA	TRBV2	TRBJ1-2	NA	CASRRSSDRLRGYTF	TGTGCCAGCAGACGCTCTTCCGACAGGCTGCGCGGCTACACCTTC
NA	TRBV4-1	TRBJ2-2	TRBD2	CASSQEGLAGLPGELFF	TGCGCCAGCAGCCAAGAGGGCCTAGCGGGTTTACCCGGGGAGCTGTTTTTT
NA	TRBV4-3	TRBJ1-2	NA	CASSQDNQVFGYTF	TGCGCCAGCAGCCAAGATAATCAGGTGTTCGGCTACACCTTC
NA	TRBV7-2	TRBJ1-2	TRBD1	CASSFSGTGVSGYTF	TGTGCCAGCAGCTTTTCCGGGACAGGGGTCTCTGGCTACACCTTC
NA	TRBV27	TRBJ1-2	NA	CASSLKSWTGDSGYTF	TGTGCCAGCAGTTTAAAGAGTTGGACGGGGGATAGCGGCTACACCTTC
NA	TRBV10-3	TRBJ2-5	NA	CAIATGGIVETQYF	TGTGCCATCGCTACAGGAGGGATTGTGGAGACCCAGTACTTC
NA	TRBV19	TRBJ2-2	TRBD1	CASSARTGGVYTGELFF	TGTGCCAGTAGTGCCCGGACAGGGGGCGTTTATACCGGGGAGCTGTTTTTT
NA	TRBV6-1	TRBJ1-5	NA	CASSEGRAQPQHF	TGTGCCAGCAGTGAAGGGAGGGCTCAGCCCCAGCATTTT
NA	TRBV19	TRBJ2-1	NA	CASTTTPAGQQFF	TGTGCCAGTACCACCACTCCTGCGGGACAGCAGTTCTTC
NA	TRBV27	TRBJ1-4	NA	CASSPRGGVGEKLFF	TGTGCCAGCAGCCCAAGGGGAGGGGTTGGTGAAAAACTGTTTTTT
NA	TRBV18	TRBJ2-2	NA	CASSPNAIGGVAGELFF	TGTGCCAGCTCACCCAATGCCATTGGGGGCGTCGCCGGGGAGCTGTTTTTT
NA	TRBV18	TRBJ2-3	NA	CASSPGARTDTQYF	TGTGCCAGCTCACCGGGGGCGCGAACAGATACGCAGTATTTT
few	TRBV2	TRBJ2-7	TRBD1	CASVHPGQDYEQYF	TGTGCCAGCGTGCACCCCGGACAGGACTACGAGCAGTACTTC
NA	TRBV4-1	TRBJ2-5	TRBD2	CASSPSTSGRETQYF	TGCGCCAGCAGCCCCTCGACTAGCGGGAGAGAGACCCAGTACTTC
NA	TRBV2	TRBJ2-7	NA	CASTAESYEQYF	TGTGCCAGCACAGCGGAGTCCTACGAGCAGTACTTC
NA	TRBV24-1	TRBJ2-3	NA	CATSDRTGGADTQYF	TGTGCCACCAGTGACCGCACCGGCGGGGCAGATACGCAGTATTTT
NA	TRBV5-1	TRBJ1-2	NA	CASSFGQGRRGYTF	TGCGCCAGCAGCTTCGGACAAGGAAGGCGGGGCTACACCTTC
NA	TRBV10-3	TRBJ1-2	NA	CAISGSSVPDYGYTF	TGTGCCATCAGTGGATCCAGCGTCCCCGACTATGGCTACACCTTC
NA	TRBV28	TRBJ1-5	TRBD1	CASRGHDRVVQPQHF	TGTGCCAGCAGAGGTCATGACAGGGTCGTCCAGCCCCAGCATTTT
NA	TRBV30	TRBJ1-3	NA	CAWRGVSGNTIYF	TGTGCCTGGAGAGGGGTGAGCGGAAACACCATATATTTT
NA	TRBV9	TRBJ1-6	NA	CASSPSGTIGSPLHF	TGTGCCAGCAGCCCCTCCGGGACTATAGGATCACCCCTCCACTTT
NA	TRBV9	TRBJ2-5	TRBD2	CASSVGLAEETQYF	TGTGCCAGCAGCGTAGGACTAGCAGAAGAGACCCAGTACTTC
few	TRBV2	TRBJ2-1	NA	CASSESLVLGNEQFF	TGTGCCAGCAGTGAGAGCCTAGTTTTGGGCAATGAGCAGTTCTTC
many	TRBV5-1	TRBJ2-7	NA	CASSSGHGDEQYF	TGCGCCAGCAGTTCGGGACATGGGGACGAGCAGTACTTC
NA	TRBV6-5	TRBJ1-1	NA	CASSYSGALQLPEAFF	TGTGCCAGCAGTTACTCGGGGGCCCTTCAACTCCCTGAAGCTTTCTTT
NA	TRBV6-5	TRBJ2-1	NA	CASSSGGEQFF	TGTGCCAGCAGTTCAGGAGGTGAGCAGTTCTTC
NA	TRBV15	TRBJ2-2	TRBD1	CATRDRDLAGELFF	TGTGCCACCAGGGACAGGGATCTCGCCGGGGAGCTGTTTTTT
NA	TRBV28	TRBJ2-3	NA	CASSPRGADRTDTQYF	TGTGCCAGCAGTCCCCGCGGGGCGGATCGCACAGATACGCAGTATTTT
NA	TRBV24-1	TRBJ1-1	TRBD1	CATKGQGGIGLFF	TGTGCCACCAAGGGGCAGGGGGGAATAGGGTTGTTCTTT
NA	TRBV4-3	TRBJ2-7	TRBD2	CASSQGLAGDAEQYF	TGCGCCAGCAGCCAAGGTCTAGCGGGAGACGCCGAGCAGTACTTC
NA	TRBV19	TRBJ2-7	NA	CASSSRDSRTFEQYF	TGTGCCAGTAGTTCGCGGGACTCCCGAACCTTCGAGCAGTACTTC
NA	TRBV5-1	TRBJ2-2	TRBD1	CASRYRGNTGELFF	TGCGCCAGTCGGTACAGGGGGAACACCGGGGAGCTGTTTTTT